Sequencing of this T cell receptor (beta chain) was carried out in a study of cytomegalovirus exposure and HLA in healthy donors. Findings and caveats of the study: TCR beta sequences numbering under 20,000 were associated with HLA alleles at 0.05 false discovery rate in a later analysis.

A word on this clone: Antigen unknown.

The study ran its PCR with 60 Vbeta and 13 Jbeta primers. Libraries were prepared by immunoSEQ multiplex PCR; TCRdb keeps only in-frame clonotypes and omits some of them. The sample is made up of fewer than 130,000 clones, and the top ten hold more than 0.5% of it. The germline gives CDR1 SQVTM, CDR2 ANQGSEA. V was cut by 4 bases and J by 5 bases, with 9 bases left in between. The CDR3 has 12 amino acids. The chain is built from TRBV29-1 and TRBJ2-1; D gene ambiguous. The source material was PBMCs. The source of this sequence is a man aged 50-59 years in good health and CMV-seronegative. The CDR3 nucleotides are TGCAGCGTTGTTTACGGTGACAATGAGCAGTTCTTC. Translating it yields CSVVYGDNEQFF.